This TCR beta chain was observed in a study of vaccination and CD4 T cells after COVID-19. With 3 bases removed from V and 0 bases from J, the gap between germline ends came to 9 bases. The CDR3 has 14 amino acids. Germline assignment: CDR1 MNHEY and CDR2 SMNVEV (reference sequence). About this clonotype itself: Its antigen is not identified.

CD4+ T cells that had been cultured provided DNA sequenced with the Oncomine TCR Beta short-read assay. DNA came from CD4+ T cells after culture. TCRdb redid the calling of the PCR reads with MiXCR, one entry per CDR3 protein. The repertoire includes about 10,000 distinct CDR3 sequences, around 59% of them detected once, and less than 30% sits in the top ten. Treatment specified: approximately 9-day PBMC culture with coronavirus spike peptide pools or control peptides (ViraFEST assay). Researchers collected the unexposed donor's CD4+ T cells before the COVID-19 pandemic (2011-2018). The specimen was CD4+ T cells from blood, cultured in vitro. The sequence was obtained from a human donor in good health. The V gene is TRBV27, the J gene TRBJ2-7; unclear D gene. The CDR3 sequence is CASSFRTSSYEQYF. The CDR3 nucleotides read TGTGCCAGCAGTTTTAGGACCAGCTCCTACGAGCAGTACTTC.